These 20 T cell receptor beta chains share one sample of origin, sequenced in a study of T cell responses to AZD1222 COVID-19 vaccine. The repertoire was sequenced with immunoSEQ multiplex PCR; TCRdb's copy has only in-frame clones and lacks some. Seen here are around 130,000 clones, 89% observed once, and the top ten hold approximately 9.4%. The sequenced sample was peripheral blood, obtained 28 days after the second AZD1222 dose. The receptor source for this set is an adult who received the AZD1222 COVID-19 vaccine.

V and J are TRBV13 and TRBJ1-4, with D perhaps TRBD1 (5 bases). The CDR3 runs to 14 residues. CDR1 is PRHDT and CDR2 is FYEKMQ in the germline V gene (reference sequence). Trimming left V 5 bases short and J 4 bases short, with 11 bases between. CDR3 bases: TGTGCCAGCAGCCTGAGGGGTTATAATGAAAAACTGTTTTTT. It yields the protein CASSLRGYNEKLFF.

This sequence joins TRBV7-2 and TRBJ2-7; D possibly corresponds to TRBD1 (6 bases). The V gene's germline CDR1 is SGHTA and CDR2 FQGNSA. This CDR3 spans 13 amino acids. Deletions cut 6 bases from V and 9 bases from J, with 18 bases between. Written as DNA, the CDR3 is TGTGCCAGCAGGCAGGGGCCTACGACCGCGCAGTACTTC. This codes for CASRQGPTTAQYF.

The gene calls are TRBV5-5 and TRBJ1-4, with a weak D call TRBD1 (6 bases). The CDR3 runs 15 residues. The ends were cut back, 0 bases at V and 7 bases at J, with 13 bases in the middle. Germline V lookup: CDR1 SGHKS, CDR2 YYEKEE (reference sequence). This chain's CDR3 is CASSLVGGNGEKLFF. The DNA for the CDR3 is TGTGCCAGCAGCTTGGTAGGGGGTAATGGTGAAAAACTGTTTTTT.

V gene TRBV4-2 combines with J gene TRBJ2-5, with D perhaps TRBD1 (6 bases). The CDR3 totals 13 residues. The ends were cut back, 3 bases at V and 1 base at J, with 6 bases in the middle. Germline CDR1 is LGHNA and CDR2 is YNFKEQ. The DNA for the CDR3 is TGTGCCAGCAGCCAGACAGGCCAAGAGACCCAGTACTTC. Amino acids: CASSQTGQETQYF.

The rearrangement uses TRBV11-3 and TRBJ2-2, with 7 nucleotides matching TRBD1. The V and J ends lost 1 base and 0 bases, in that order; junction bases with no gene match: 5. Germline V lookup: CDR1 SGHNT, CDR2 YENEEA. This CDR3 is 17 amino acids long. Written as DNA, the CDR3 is TGTGCCAGCAGCTTAGCTTACGGGACAGCGAACACCGGGGAGCTGTTTTTT. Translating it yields CASSLAYGTANTGELFF.

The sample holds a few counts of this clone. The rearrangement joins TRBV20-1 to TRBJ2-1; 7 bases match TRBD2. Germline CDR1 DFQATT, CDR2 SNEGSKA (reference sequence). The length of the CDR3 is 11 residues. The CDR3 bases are TGCGGGAGGGCGGACTACAATGAGCAGTTCTTC. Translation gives CGRADYNEQFF.

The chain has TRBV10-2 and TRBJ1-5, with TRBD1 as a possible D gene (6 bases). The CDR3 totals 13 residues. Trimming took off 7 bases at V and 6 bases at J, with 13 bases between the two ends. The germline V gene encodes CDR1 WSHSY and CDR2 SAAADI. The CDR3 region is CASMRGGVQPQHF. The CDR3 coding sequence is TGCGCCAGCATGCGAGGGGGGGTTCAGCCCCAGCATTTT.

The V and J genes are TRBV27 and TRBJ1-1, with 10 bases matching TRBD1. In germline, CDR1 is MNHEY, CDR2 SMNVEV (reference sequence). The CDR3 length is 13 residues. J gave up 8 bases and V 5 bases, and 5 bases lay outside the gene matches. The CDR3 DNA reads TGTGCCAGCAGTACGGGACAGGGGAGAGAAGCTTTCTTT. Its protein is CASSTGQGREAFF.

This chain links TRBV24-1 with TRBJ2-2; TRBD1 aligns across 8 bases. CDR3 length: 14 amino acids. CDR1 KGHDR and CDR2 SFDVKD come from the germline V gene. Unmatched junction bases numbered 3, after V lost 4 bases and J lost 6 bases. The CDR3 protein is CATSEDRDSGELFF. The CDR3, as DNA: TGTGCCACCAGTGAGGACAGGGACTCCGGGGAGCTGTTTTTT.

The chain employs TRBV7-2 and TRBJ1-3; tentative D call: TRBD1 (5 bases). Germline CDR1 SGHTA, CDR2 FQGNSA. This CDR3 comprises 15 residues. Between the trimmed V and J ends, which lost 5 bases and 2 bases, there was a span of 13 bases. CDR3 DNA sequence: TGTGCCAGCAGCCCCAGGGTGGGAACTGGAAACACCATATATTTT. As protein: CASSPRVGTGNTIYF.

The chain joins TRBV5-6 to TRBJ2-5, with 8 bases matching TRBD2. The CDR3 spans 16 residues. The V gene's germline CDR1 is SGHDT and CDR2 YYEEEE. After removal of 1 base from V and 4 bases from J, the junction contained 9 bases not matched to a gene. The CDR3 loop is CASSLRSGRSSETQYF. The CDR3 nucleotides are TGTGCCAGCAGCTTGAGAAGCGGGAGAAGTTCAGAGACCCAGTACTTC.

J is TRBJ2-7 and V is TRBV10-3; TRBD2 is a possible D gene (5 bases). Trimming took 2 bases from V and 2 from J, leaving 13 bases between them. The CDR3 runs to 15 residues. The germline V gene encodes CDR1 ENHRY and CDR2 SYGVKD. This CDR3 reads CAISEEQEATYEQYF. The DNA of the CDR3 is TGTGCCATCAGTGAGGAGCAGGAGGCCACCTACGAGCAGTACTTC.

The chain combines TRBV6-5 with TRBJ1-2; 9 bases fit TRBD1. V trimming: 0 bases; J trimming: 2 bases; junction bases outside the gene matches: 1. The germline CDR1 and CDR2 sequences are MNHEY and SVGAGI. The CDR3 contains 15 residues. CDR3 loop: CASSYSGTGNYGYTF. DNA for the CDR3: TGTGCCAGCAGTTACTCCGGGACAGGGAACTATGGCTACACCTTC.

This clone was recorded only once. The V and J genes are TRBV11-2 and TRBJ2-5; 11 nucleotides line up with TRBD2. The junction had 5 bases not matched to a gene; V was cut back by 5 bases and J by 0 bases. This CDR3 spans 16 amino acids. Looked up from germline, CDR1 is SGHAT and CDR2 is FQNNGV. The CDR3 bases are TGTGCCAGCAGCCAGGGACTAGCGGTCCACCAAGAGACCCAGTACTTC. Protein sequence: CASSQGLAVHQETQYF.

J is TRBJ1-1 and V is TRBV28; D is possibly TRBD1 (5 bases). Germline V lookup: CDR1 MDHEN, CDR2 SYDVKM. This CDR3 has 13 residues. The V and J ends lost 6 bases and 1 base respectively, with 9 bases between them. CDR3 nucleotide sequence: TGTGCCAGCAGCTGGGGCTCGAACACTGAAGCTTTCTTT. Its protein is CASSWGSNTEAFF.

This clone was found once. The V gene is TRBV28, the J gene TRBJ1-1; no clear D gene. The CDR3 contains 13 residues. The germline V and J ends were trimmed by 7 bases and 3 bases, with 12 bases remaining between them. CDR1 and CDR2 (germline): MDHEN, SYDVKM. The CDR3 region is CASTPGGHTEAFF. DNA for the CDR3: TGTGCCAGCACCCCGGGTGGGCACACTGAAGCTTTCTTT. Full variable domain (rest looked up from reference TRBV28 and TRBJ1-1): DVKVTQSSRYLVKRTGEKVFLECVQDMDHENMFWYRQDPGLGLRLIYFSYDVKMKEKGDIPEGYSVSREKKERFSLILESASTNQTSMYLCASTPGGHTEAFFGQGTRLTVV.

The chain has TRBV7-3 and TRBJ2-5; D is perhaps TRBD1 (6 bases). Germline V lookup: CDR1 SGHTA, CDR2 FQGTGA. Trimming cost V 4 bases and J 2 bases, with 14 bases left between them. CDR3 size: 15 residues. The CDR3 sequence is CASSWTDPSQETQYF. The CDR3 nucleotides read TGTGCCAGCAGCTGGACAGACCCCTCGCAAGAGACCCAGTACTTC.

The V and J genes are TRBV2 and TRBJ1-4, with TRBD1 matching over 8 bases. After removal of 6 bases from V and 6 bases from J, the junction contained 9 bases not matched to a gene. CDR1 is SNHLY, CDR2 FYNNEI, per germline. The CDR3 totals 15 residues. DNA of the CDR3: TGTGCCAGCAGGCGGGACAGGACAATGCATGAAAAACTGTTTTTT. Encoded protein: CASRRDRTMHEKLFF.

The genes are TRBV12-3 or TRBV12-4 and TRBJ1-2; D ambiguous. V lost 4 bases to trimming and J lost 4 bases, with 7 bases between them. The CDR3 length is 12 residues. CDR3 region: CASSSGFYGYTF. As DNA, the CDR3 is TGTGCCAGCAGTTCGGGGTTCTATGGCTACACCTTC.

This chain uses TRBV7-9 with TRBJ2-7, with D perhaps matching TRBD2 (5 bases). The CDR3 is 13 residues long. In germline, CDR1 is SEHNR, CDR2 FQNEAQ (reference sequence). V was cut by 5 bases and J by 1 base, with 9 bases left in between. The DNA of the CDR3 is TGTGCCAGCAGCCTCGGGAATTCCTACGAGCAGTACTTC. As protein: CASSLGNSYEQYF. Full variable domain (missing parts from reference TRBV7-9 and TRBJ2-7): DTGVSQNPRHKITKRGQNVTFRCDPISEHNRLYWYRQTLGQGPEFLTYFQNEAQLEKSRLLSDRFSAERPKGSFSTLEIQRTEQGDSAMYLCASSLGNSYEQYFGPGTRLTVT.